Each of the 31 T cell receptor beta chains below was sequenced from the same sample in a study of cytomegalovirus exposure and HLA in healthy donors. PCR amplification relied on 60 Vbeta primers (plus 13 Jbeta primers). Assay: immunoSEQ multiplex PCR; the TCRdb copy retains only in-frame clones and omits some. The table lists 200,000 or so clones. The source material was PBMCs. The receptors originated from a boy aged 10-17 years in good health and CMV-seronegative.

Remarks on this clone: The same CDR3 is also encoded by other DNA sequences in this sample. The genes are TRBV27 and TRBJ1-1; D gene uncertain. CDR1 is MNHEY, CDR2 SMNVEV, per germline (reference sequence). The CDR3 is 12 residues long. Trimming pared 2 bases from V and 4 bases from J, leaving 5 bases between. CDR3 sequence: CASSLPGTEAFF. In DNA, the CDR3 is TGTGCCAGCAGTTTACCGGGCACTGAAGCTTTCTTT.

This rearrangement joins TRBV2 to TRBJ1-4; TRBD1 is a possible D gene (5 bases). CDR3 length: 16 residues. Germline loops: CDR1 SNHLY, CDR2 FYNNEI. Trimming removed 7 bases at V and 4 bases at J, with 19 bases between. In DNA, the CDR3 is TGTGCCAGCAATTCCCCCCCGGGGGTTCATAATGAAAAACTGTTTTTT. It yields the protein CASNSPPGVHNEKLFF.

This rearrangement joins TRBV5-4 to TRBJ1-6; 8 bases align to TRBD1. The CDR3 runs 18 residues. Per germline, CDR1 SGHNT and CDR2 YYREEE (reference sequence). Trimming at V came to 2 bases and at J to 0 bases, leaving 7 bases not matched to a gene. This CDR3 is CASSFGQGRYSYNSPLHF. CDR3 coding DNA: TGTGCCAGCAGCTTCGGACAGGGACGCTACTCCTATAATTCACCCCTCCACTTT.

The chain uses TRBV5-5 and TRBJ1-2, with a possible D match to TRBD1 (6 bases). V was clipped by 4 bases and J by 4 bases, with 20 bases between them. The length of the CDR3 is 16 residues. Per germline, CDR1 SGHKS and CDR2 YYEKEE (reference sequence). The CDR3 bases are TGTGCCAGCAGCAGGAACTCAGGGGCCGGGGTCTATGGCTACACCTTC. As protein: CASSRNSGAGVYGYTF.

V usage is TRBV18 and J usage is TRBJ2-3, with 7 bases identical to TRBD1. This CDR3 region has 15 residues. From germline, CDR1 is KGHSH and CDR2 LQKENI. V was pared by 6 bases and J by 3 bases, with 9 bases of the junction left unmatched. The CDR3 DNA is TGTGCCAGCTCGCTTTCAGGGGGAGAGACAGATACGCAGTATTTT. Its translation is CASSLSGGETDTQYF.

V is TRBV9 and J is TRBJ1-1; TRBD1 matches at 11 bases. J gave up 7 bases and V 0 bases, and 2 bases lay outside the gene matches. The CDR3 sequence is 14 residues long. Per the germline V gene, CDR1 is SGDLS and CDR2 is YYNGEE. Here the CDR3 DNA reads TGTGCCAGCAGCGTAGTCGGGACAGGGGGTGAAGCTTTCTTT. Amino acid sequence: CASSVVGTGGEAFF.

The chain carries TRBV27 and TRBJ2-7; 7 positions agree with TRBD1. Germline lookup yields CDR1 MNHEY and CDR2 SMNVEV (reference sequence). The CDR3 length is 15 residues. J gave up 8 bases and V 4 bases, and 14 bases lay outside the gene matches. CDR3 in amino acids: CASSSPGTESWKQYF. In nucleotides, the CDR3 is TGTGCCAGCAGTTCCCCCGGGACAGAGAGTTGGAAGCAGTACTTC.

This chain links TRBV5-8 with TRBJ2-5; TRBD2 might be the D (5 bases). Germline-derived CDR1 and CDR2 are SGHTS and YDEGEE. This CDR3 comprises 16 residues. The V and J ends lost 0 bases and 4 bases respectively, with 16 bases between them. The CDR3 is CASSLASRGGLETQYF. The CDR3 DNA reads TGTGCCAGCAGCTTGGCTTCTCGCGGAGGATTAGAGACCCAGTACTTC.

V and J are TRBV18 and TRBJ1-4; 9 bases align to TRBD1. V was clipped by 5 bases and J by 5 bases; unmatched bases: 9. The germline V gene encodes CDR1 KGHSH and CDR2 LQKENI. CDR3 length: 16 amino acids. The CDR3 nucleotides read TGTGCCAGCTCAGAAACAACGACAGGGGGGAATGAAAAACTGTTTTTT. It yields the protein CASSETTTGGNEKLFF.

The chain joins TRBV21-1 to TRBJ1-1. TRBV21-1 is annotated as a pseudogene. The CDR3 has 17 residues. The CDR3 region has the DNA TGTGCCAGCAGCAAAGCACGGGTGTCGGTTGTGAACACTGAAGCTTTCTTT. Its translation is CASSKARVSVVNTEAFF.

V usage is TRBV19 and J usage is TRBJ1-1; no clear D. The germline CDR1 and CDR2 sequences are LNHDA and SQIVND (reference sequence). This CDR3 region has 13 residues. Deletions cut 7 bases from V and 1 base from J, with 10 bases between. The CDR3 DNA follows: TGTGCCAGTACCCTATCCGGGAACACTGAAGCTTTCTTT. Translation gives CASTLSGNTEAFF.

CDR3 region: CASRADRVLYEQYF. For the CDR3, the DNA is TGTGCCAGCCGGGCAGACAGGGTCCTATACGAGCAGTACTTC. The chain links TRBV6-1 to TRBJ2-7; 7 bases line up with TRBD1. V shed 8 bases and J 4 bases; nucleotides not matched to a gene: 11. Germline V lookup: CDR1 MNHNS, CDR2 SASEGT. CDR3 length: 14 residues.

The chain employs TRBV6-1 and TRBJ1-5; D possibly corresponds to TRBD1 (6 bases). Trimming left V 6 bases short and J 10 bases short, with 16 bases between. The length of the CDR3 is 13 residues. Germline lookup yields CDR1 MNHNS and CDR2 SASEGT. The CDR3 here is CASRAIQGTPQHF. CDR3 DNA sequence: TGTGCCAGCAGGGCGATTCAGGGGACACCCCAGCATTTT.

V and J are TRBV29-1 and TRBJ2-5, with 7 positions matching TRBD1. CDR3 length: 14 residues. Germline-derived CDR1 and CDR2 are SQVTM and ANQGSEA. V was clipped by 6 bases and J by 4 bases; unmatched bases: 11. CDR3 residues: CSVGRGNGGETQYF. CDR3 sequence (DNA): TGCAGCGTGGGCAGGGGGAATGGGGGAGAGACCCAGTACTTC.

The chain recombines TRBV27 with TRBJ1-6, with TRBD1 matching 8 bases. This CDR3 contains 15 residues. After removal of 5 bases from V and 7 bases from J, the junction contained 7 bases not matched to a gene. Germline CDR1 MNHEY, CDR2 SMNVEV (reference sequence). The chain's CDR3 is CASSPQGVRNSPLHF. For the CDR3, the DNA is TGTGCCAGCAGTCCACAGGGGGTACGGAATTCACCCCTCCACTTT.

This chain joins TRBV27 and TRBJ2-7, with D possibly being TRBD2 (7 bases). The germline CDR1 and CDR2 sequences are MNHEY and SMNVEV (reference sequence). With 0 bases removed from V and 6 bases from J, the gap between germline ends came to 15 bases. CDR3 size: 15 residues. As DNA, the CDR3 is TGTGCCAGCAGTTTATCGGGAGGGGGTTGGAGCGAGCAGTACTTC. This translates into CASSLSGGGWSEQYF.

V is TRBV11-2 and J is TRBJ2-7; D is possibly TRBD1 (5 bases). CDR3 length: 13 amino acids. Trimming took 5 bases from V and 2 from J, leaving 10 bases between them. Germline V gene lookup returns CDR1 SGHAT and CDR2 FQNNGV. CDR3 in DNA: TGTGCCAGCAGCCCCTGGGGCACCTACGAGCAGTACTTC. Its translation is CASSPWGTYEQYF.

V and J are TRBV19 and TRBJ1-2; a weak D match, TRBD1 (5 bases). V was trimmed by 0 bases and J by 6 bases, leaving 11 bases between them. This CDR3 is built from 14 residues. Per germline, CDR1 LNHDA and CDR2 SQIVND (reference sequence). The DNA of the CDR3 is TGTGCCAGTAGTATAGAGGCAGGGTTAAATGGCTACACCTTC. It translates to CASSIEAGLNGYTF.

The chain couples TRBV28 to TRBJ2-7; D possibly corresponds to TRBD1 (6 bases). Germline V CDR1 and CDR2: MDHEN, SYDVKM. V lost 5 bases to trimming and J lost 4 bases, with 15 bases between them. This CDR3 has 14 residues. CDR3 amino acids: CASSPPRGLYEQYF. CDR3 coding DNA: TGTGCCAGCAGTCCGCCCAGGGGTTTGTACGAGCAGTACTTC. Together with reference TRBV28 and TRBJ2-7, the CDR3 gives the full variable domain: DVKVTQSSRYLVKRTGEKVFLECVQDMDHENMFWYRQDPGLGLRLIYFSYDVKMKEKGDIPEGYSVSREKKERFSLILESASTNQTSMYLCASSPPRGLYEQYFGPGTRLTVT.

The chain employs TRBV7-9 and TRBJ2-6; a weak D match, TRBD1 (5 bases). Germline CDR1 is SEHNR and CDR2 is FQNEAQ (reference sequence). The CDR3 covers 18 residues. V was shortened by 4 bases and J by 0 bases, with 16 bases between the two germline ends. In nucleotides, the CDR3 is TGTGCCAGCAGCTCTAGTGTCACAGGCTACTCTGGGGCCAACGTCCTGACTTTC. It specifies CASSSSVTGYSGANVLTF.

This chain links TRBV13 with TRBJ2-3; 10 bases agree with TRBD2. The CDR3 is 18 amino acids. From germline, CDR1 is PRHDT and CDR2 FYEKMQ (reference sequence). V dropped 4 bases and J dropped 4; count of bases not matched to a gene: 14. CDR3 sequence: CASSSRVGTSVLSDTQYF. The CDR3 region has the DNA TGTGCCAGCAGCTCCCGAGTTGGGACTAGCGTATTGTCAGATACGCAGTATTTT. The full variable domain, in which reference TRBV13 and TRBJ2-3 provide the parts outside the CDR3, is AAGVIQSPRHLIKEKRETATLKCYPIPRHDTVYWYQQGPGQDPQFLISFYEKMQSDKGSIPDRFSAQQFSDYHSELNMSSLELGDSALYFCASSSRVGTSVLSDTQYFGPGTRLTVL.

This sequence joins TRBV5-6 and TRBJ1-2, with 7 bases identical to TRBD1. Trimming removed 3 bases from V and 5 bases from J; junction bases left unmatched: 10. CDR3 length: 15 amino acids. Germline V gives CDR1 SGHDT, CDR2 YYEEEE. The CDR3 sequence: CASSYLEGADYGYTF. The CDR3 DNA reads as TGTGCCAGCAGCTATTTGGAGGGGGCGGATTATGGCTACACCTTC.

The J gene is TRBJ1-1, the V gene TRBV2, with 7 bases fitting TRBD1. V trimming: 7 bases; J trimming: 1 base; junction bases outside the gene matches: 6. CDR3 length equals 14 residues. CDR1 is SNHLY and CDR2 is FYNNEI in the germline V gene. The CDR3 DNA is TGTGCCAGCAATCGGGACAGCCAGAACACTGAAGCTTTCTTT. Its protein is CASNRDSQNTEAFF.

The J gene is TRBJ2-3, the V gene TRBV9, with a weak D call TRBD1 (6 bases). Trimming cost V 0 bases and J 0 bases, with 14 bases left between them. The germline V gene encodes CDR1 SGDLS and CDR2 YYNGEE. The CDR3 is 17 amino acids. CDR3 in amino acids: CASSVGSSGTSTDTQYF. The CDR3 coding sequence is TGTGCCAGCAGCGTAGGTTCCTCCGGGACAAGCACAGATACGCAGTATTTT.

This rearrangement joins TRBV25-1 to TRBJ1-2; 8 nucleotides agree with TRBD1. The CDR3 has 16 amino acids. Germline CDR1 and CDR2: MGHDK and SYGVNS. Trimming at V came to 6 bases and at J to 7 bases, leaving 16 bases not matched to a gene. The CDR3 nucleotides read TGTGCCAGCAGGACGATTGACGGCCAGGGGGCGGGTGGCTACACCTTC. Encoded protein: CASRTIDGQGAGGYTF.

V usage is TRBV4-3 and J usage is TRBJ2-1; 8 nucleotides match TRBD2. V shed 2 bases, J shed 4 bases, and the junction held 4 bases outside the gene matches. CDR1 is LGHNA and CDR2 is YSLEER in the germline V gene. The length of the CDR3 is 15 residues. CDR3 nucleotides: TGCGCCAGCAGCCAACTACTAGCGGCATACAATGAGCAGTTCTTC. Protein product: CASSQLLAAYNEQFF.

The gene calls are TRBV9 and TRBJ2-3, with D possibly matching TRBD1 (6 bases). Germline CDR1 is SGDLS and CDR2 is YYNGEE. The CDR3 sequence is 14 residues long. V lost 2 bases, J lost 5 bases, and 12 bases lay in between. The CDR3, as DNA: TGTGCCAGCAGCGTGAACAGGGCCCGAGATACGCAGTATTTT. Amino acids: CASSVNRARDTQYF.

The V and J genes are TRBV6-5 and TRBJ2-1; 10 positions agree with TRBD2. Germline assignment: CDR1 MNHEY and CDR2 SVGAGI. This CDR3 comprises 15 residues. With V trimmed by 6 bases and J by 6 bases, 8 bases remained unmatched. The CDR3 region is CASSLTSGAGNEQFF. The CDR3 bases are TGTGCCAGCAGCCTTACTAGCGGGGCCGGCAATGAGCAGTTCTTC.

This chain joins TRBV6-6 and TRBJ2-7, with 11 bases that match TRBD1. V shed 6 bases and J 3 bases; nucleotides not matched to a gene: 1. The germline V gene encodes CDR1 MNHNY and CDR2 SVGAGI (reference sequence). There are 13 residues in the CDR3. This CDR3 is CASRGTGGYEQYF. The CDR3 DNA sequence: TGTGCCAGCAGAGGGACAGGGGGCTACGAGCAGTACTTC.

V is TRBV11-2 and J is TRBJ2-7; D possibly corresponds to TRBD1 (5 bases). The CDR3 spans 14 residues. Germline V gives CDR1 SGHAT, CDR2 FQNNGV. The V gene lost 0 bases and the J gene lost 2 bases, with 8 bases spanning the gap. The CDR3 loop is CASSLDRATYEQYF. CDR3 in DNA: TGTGCCAGCAGCTTAGACAGGGCCACCTACGAGCAGTACTTC.

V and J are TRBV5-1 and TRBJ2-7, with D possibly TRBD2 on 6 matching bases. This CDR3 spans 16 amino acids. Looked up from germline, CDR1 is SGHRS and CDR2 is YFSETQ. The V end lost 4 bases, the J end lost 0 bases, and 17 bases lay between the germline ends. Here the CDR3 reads CASSPEGTPSSYEQYF. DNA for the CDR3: TGCGCCAGCAGCCCGGAGGGGACTCCAAGCTCCTACGAGCAGTACTTC.